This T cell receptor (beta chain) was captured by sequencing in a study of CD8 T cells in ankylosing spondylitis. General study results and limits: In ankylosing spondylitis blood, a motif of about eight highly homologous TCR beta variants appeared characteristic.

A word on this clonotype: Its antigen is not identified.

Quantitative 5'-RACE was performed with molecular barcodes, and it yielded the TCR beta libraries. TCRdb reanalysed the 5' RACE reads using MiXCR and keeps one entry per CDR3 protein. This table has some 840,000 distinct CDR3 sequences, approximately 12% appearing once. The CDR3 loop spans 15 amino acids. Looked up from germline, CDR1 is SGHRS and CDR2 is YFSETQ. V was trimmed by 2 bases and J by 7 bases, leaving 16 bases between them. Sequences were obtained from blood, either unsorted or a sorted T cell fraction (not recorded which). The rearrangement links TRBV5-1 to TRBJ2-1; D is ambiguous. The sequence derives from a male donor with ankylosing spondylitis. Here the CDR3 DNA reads TGCGCCAGCAGCTTCCTCGGGCCTCCGGAAAATGAGCAGTTCTTC. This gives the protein CASSFLGPPENEQFF.